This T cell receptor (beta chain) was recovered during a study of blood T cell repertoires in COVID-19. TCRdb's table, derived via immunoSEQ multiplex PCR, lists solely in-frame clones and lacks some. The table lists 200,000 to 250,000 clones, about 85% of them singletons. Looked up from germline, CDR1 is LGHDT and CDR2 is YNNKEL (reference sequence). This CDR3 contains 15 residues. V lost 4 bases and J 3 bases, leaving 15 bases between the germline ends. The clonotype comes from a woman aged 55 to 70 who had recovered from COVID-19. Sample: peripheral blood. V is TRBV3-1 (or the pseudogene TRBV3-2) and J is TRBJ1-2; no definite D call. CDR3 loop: CASSRLSRPDYGYTF. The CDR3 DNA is TGTGCCAGCAGCCGCCTATCGAGGCCGGACTATGGCTACACCTTC.